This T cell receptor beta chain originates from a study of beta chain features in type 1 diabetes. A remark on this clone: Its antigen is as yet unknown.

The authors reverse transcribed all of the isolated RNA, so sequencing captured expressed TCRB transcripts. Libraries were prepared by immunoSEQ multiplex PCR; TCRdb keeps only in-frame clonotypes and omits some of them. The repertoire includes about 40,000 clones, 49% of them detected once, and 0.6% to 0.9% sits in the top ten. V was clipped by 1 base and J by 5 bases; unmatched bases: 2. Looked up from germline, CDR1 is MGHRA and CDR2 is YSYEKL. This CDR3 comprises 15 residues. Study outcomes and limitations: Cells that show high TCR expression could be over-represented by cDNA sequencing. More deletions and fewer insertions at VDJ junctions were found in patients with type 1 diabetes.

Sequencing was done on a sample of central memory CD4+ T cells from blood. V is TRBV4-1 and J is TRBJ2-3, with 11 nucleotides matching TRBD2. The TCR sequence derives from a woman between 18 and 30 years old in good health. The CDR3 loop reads CASSQASGGRDTQYF. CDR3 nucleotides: TGCGCCAGCAGCCAAGCTAGCGGGGGGCGAGATACGCAGTATTTT.